This T cell receptor (beta chain) is from a study of T cell changes during pregnancy in multiple sclerosis. The CDR3 length is 15 residues. Germline CDR1 SGHRS, CDR2 YFSETQ. V was shortened by 4 bases and J by 6 bases, with 17 bases between the two germline ends. Assay used: immunoSEQ multiplex PCR; TCRdb lists only in-frame clones, some missing. The table includes 45,000 or so clones, about 89% detected once. The receptor's source is a female donor with multiple sclerosis, enrolled in a pregnancy study. This chain uses TRBV5-1 with TRBJ2-1; possibly TRBD2 for D (6 bases). The sample was CD4+ T cells from peripheral blood mononuclear cells, taken after pregnancy. The CDR3: CASSDLGGGSNEQFF. In nucleotides, the CDR3 is TGCGCCAGCAGCGACCTTGGTGGGGGGTCCAATGAGCAGTTCTTC.